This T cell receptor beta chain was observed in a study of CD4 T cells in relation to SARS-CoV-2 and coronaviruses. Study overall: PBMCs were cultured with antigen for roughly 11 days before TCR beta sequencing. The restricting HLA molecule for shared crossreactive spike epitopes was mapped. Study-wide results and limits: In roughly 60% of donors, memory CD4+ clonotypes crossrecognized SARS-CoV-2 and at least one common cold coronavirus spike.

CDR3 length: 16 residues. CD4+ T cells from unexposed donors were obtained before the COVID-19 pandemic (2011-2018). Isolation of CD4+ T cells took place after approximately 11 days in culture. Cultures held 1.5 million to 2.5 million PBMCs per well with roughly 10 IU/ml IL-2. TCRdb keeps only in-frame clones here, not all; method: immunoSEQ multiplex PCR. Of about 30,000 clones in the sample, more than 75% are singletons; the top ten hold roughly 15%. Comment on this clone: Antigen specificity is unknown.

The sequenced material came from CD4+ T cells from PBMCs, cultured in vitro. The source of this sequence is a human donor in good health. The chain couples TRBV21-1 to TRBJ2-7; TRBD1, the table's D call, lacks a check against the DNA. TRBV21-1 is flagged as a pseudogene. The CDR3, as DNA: TGTGCCAGCAGCAAAGGGATTCTCGGACAGGGTAACGAGCAGTACTTC. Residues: CASSKGILGQGNEQYF.